The next 32 T cell receptor beta chains were all read from a single sample in a study of metastatic and nonmetastatic thyroid tumors. TCRdb reanalyzed the PCR reads with MiXCR. The sample contains tens of thousands of clones, around 15% of which appear only once. Thyroid surgery was performed in patients who had received no treatment beforehand. The material sequenced was blood. These receptors were collected from a female donor with papillary thyroid cancer or a benign thyroid nodule (not recorded which). Some clones in this sample may be carry-over from other donors' samples.

This clone was picked up many times. The chain uses TRBV19 and TRBJ1-1, with no clear D. The germline gives CDR1 LNHDA, CDR2 SQIVND (reference sequence). With 2 bases removed from V and 3 bases from J, the gap between germline ends came to 10 bases. CDR3 length: 14 amino acids. The CDR3: CASSIKIAHTEAFF. The CDR3 DNA follows: TGTGCCAGTAGTATAAAGATCGCCCACACTGAAGCTTTCTTT.

This clone was recorded once. The chain has TRBV4-1 and TRBJ1-5; the D gene is possibly TRBD1 (5 bases). The V gene lost 4 bases and the J gene lost 0 bases, with 16 bases spanning the gap. From germline, CDR1 is MGHRA and CDR2 YSYEKL. This CDR3 has 17 residues. The CDR3 nucleotides read TGCGCCAGCAGCCCGACAGCCGAAGGATATAGCAATCAGCCCCAGCATTTT. Its protein product is CASSPTAEGYSNQPQHF.

Many counts were recorded for this clone. A much larger clonotype is one base distant, so this may be a read error. The chain joins TRBV15 to TRBJ1-5; D is perhaps TRBD1 (5 bases). V lost 5 bases, J lost 2 bases, and 19 bases lay in between. The CDR3 consists of 17 residues. Germline CDR1 is LNHNV and CDR2 is YYDKDF (reference sequence). The CDR3 here is CATSGHPDWRGNQPQHF. In DNA, the CDR3 is TGTGCCACCAGCGGACACCCGGACTGGAGGGGCAATCAGCCCCAGCATTTT.

At least ten counts were recorded for this clone. This chain links TRBV30 with TRBJ2-7; 7 bases fit TRBD2. Germline values: CDR1 GTSNPN, CDR2 SVGIG (reference sequence). There are 16 residues in the CDR3. V was clipped by 0 bases and J by 6 bases; unmatched bases: 14. The CDR3 sequence is CAWSVRGVAWGREQYF. CDR3 sequence (DNA): TGTGCCTGGAGTGTACGGGGGGTCGCTTGGGGACGCGAGCAGTACTTC.

This clone was detected many times. The V gene is TRBV2, the J gene TRBJ1-1; no clear D. Germline CDR1 reads SNHLY; CDR2 reads FYNNEI. This CDR3 has 13 residues. V dropped 8 bases and J dropped 1 base, with 11 bases sitting between them. CDR3 sequence reads: CASGSKGNTEAFF. The CDR3 nucleotides read TGTGCCAGCGGCAGTAAGGGGAACACTGAAGCTTTCTTT.

This clone was observed a few times. The chain employs TRBV6-2 or TRBV6-3 and TRBJ1-1; unclear D gene. This CDR3 contains 13 residues. V gave up 6 bases and J gave up 0 bases, with 8 bases separating them. The germline V gene encodes CDR1 MNHEY and CDR2 SVGEGT. Here the CDR3 reads CASSRTLNTEAFF. Here the CDR3 DNA reads TGTGCCAGCAGCCGAACACTGAACACTGAAGCTTTCTTT.

The rearrangement links TRBV20-1 to TRBJ2-7; 10 bases line up with TRBD2. Germline V CDR1 and CDR2: DFQATT, SNEGSKA (reference sequence). V lost 0 bases and J lost 4; bases outside the gene matches: 9. The CDR3 contains 16 residues. CDR3 region: CSARDPSGRVSYEQYF. CDR3 coding DNA: TGCAGTGCTAGAGATCCTAGCGGGAGAGTATCTTACGAGCAGTACTTC.

This clone has a count of ten or more. The rearrangement uses TRBV12-3 or TRBV12-4 and TRBJ2-7; TRBD1 agrees at 11 bases. The CDR3 length is 14 residues. The junction had 6 bases not matched to a gene; V was cut back by 5 bases and J by 6 bases. CDR3 in amino acids: CASSLGQGGLEQYF. The CDR3, as DNA: TGTGCCAGCAGTCTGGGACAGGGGGGGCTCGAGCAGTACTTC.

This clone showed up many times. V is TRBV29-1 and J is TRBJ2-1, with 10 bases matching TRBD2. Germline CDR1 is SQVTM and CDR2 is ANQGSEA. The V segment lost 0 bases and the J segment 9 bases; nucleotides outside the gene matches: 5. CDR3 length: 14 amino acids. The CDR3 is CSVEDPSGSIEQFF. In nucleotides, the CDR3 is TGCAGCGTTGAAGATCCTAGCGGGAGCATTGAGCAGTTCTTC.

In this sample, this clone is medium-sized. The chain links TRBV7-8 to TRBJ2-7, with D tentatively TRBD1 (6 bases). The CDR3 spans 14 residues. V was shortened by 5 bases and J by 12 bases, with 23 bases between the two germline ends. Germline CDR1 is SGHVS and CDR2 is FQNEAQ. CDR3 residues: CASSRTEGRVVPYF. The CDR3 DNA follows: TGTGCCAGCAGCCGGACAGAGGGCCGTGTCGTTCCGTACTTC.

The chain carries TRBV18 and TRBJ2-7; 11 bases fit TRBD1. This CDR3 contains 16 residues. From germline, CDR1 is KGHSH and CDR2 LQKENI. Germline trimming cut 2 bases from V and 6 bases from J; bases unmatched to any gene: 9. The CDR3 nucleotides read TGTGCCAGCTCACCAGGGGACAGGGGGAGGGTCGCCGAGCAGTACTTC. This sequence encodes CASSPGDRGRVAEQYF. Full variable domain (remainder filled in from reference TRBV18 and TRBJ2-7): NAGVMQNPRHLVRRRGQEARLRCSPMKGHSHVYWYRQLPEEGLKFMVYLQKENIIDESGMPKERFSAEFPKEGPSILRIQQVVRGDSAAYFCASSPGDRGRVAEQYFGPGTRLTVT.

This clone came up many times. J is TRBJ2-7 and V is TRBV29-1, with a tentative D call TRBD2 (5 bases). Trimming took off 2 bases at V and 0 bases at J, with 11 bases between the two ends. The CDR3 has 14 residues. Looked up from germline, CDR1 is SQVTM and CDR2 is ANQGSEA. The CDR3 DNA sequence: TGCAGCGTTGAACTTGAAGGGAGCTCCTACGAGCAGTACTTC. Its protein is CSVELEGSSYEQYF.

The sample holds many counts of this clone. This chain's CDR3 is CASGSSLGEQYF. DNA for the CDR3: TGTGCCAGCGGCTCTTCGCTAGGCGAGCAGTACTTC. This chain uses TRBV2 with TRBJ2-7; D is unclear. Deletions cut 8 bases from V and 6 bases from J, with 14 bases between. CDR3 size: 12 residues. Germline CDR1 is SNHLY and CDR2 is FYNNEI.

On this clone itself: Other DNA sequences in the sample encode the same CDR3. V usage is TRBV11-1 and J usage is TRBJ2-2, with D maybe TRBD2 (5 bases). V shed 5 bases and J shed 4 bases, with 20 bases lying between them. Germline CDR1 is SGHAT and CDR2 is FQDESV (reference sequence). The CDR3 is 17 amino acids. The CDR3 nucleotides are TGTGCCAGCAGCCTTCCCGCGGCGGGCCCTGGCACCGGGGAGCTGTTTTTT. This codes for CASSLPAAGPGTGELFF.

The CDR3 protein is CASSEGRSEAYWGYTF. Here the CDR3 DNA reads TGTGCCAGTAGTGAGGGCAGGTCGGAGGCGTATTGGGGCTACACCTTC. The chain carries TRBV19 and TRBJ1-2; no definite D call. Germline V lookup: CDR1 LNHDA, CDR2 SQIVND (reference sequence). The germline V and J ends were trimmed by 5 bases and 8 bases, with 24 bases remaining between them. The CDR3 consists of 16 residues.

This clone was counted ten times or more. This sequence joins TRBV28 and TRBJ2-1; D possibly corresponds to TRBD2 (6 bases). Germline loops: CDR1 MDHEN, CDR2 SYDVKM. Trimming stripped 5 bases from V and 1 base from J, with 21 bases between. The CDR3 covers 18 residues. The chain's CDR3 is CASSPPLLSGRSYNEQFF. The CDR3, as DNA: TGTGCCAGCAGTCCGCCCCTCCTTAGCGGAAGATCCTACAATGAGCAGTTCTTC.

Ten or more counts support this clone. The chain has TRBV7-9 and TRBJ1-1; 7 nucleotides align to TRBD1. Losses at the gene ends were 8 bases for V and 0 bases for J; bases not matched to a gene: 3. Germline values: CDR1 SEHNR, CDR2 FQNEAQ (reference sequence). The CDR3 length is 13 residues. In DNA, the CDR3 is TGTGCCAGCTGGGGACAGCTGAACACTGAAGCTTTCTTT. The encoded protein is CASWGQLNTEAFF.

This clone was picked up many times. This chain links TRBV29-1 with TRBJ2-2, with TRBD2 identical over 11 bases. CDR1 SQVTM and CDR2 ANQGSEA come from the germline V gene. This CDR3 contains 16 residues. V was clipped by 6 bases and J by 5 bases; unmatched bases: 11. The DNA for the CDR3 is TGCAGCGTGTCATTAGCGGGAGGGCCAGCAACCGGGGAGCTGTTTTTT. Amino acid sequence: CSVSLAGGPATGELFF.

Ten or more counts support this clone. V is TRBV6-5 and J is TRBJ1-1, with 8 bases aligning to TRBD1. Germline lookup yields CDR1 MNHEY and CDR2 SVGAGI. The V gene end was trimmed by 5 bases and the J gene end by 7 bases; junction bases not matched to a gene: 21. CDR3 length: 18 residues. As DNA, the CDR3 is TGTGCCAGCAGTCTCATTCGCAGGGGGCGCATAAACGTCGGTGAAGCTTTCTTT. Its translation is CASSLIRRGRINVGEAFF.

A remark on this clone: One end of the junction does not line up with germline, which may come from a read error. The V gene is TRBV7-9, the J gene TRBJ1-3, with a weak D call TRBD1 (6 bases). Germline CDR1 and CDR2: SEHNR and FQNEAQ (reference sequence). The CDR3 runs to 13 residues. The CDR3 is CASDRTNGNTVYF. Written as DNA, the CDR3 is TGTGCCAGTGACAGGACTAACGGAAACACCGTATATTTT.

This clone was found many times. In the same sample, other DNA sequences code for this CDR3. The chain carries TRBV3-1 and TRBJ2-7; D tentatively reads TRBD1 or TRBD2 (5 bases each). Trimming pared 3 bases from V and 2 bases from J, leaving 14 bases between. The CDR3 has 15 residues. Germline V CDR1 and CDR2: LGHDT, YNNKEL (reference sequence). The CDR3 loop reads CASSQRWDAAYEQYF. The CDR3 coding sequence is TGTGCCAGCAGCCAGCGCTGGGACGCCGCCTACGAGCAGTACTTC.

Many counts were recorded for this clone. The chain joins TRBV2 to TRBJ1-6, with D possibly being TRBD1 (6 bases). The V gene's germline CDR1 is SNHLY and CDR2 FYNNEI. The V gene lost 2 bases and the J gene lost 10 bases, with 12 bases spanning the gap. CDR3 length: 14 residues. As DNA, the CDR3 is TGTGCCAGCAGTGAACAGGGGTTCGGCTCACCCCTCCACTTT. It translates to CASSEQGFGSPLHF.

In its sample, this clone was seen many times. The chain has TRBV4-1 and TRBJ1-2; 11 bases map to TRBD1. V dropped 0 bases and J dropped 4; count of bases not matched to a gene: 10. This CDR3 contains 18 residues. Germline CDR1 reads MGHRA; CDR2 reads YSYEKL. The CDR3 loop reads CASSQDGTGGLMSYGYTF. The CDR3 region has the DNA TGCGCCAGCAGCCAAGACGGGACAGGGGGTTTAATGTCCTATGGCTACACCTTC.

The chain joins TRBV6-1 to TRBJ2-1; 9 bases align to TRBD2. V trimming: 5 bases; J trimming: 6 bases; junction bases outside the gene matches: 5. From germline, CDR1 is MNHNS and CDR2 SASEGT. This CDR3 contains 14 residues. The DNA for the CDR3 is TGTGCCAGCAGTCTTGCTAGCGGGGTCAATGAGCAGTTCTTC. Translated, it gives CASSLASGVNEQFF.

Many counts were recorded for this clone. This sequence joins TRBV28 and TRBJ1-4, with D unresolved. The CDR3 is 11 residues long. The germline V gene has CDR1 MDHEN and CDR2 SYDVKM. V lost 5 bases and J lost 8, with 6 bases in between. CDR3 protein: CASSNKEKLFF. For the CDR3, the DNA is TGTGCCAGCAGTAATAAGGAAAAACTGTTTTTT.

Many counts were recorded for this clone. The chain combines TRBV6-4 with TRBJ2-1; 10 nucleotides agree with TRBD2. Looked up from germline, CDR1 is MRHNA and CDR2 is SNTAGT. The trim removed 6 bases at V and 7 bases at J, leaving 9 bases unmatched. The CDR3 has 15 amino acids. This CDR3 reads CASSDTSGELNEQFF. CDR3 nucleotide sequence: TGTGCCAGCAGCGATACTAGCGGGGAGCTTAATGAGCAGTTCTTC.

Ten or more counts support this clone. Other nucleotide sequences from this sample produce the same CDR3. The V gene is TRBV6-4, the J gene TRBJ2-3, with TRBD2 matching over 9 bases. CDR3 length: 14 residues. V dropped 4 bases and J dropped 1; count of bases not matched to a gene: 0. CDR1 and CDR2 (germline): MRHNA, SNTAGT. The CDR3 is CASSGTSGTDTQYF. As DNA, the CDR3 is TGTGCCAGCAGTGGGACTAGCGGCACAGATACGCAGTATTTT.

This chain links TRBV27 with TRBJ1-1, with TRBD1 as a possible D gene (5 bases). CDR1 and CDR2 (germline): MNHEY, SMNVEV (reference sequence). Trimming removed 7 bases at V and 0 bases at J, with 12 bases between. CDR3 length: 14 amino acids. The CDR3 sequence: CASNLGQMNTEAFF. CDR3 coding DNA: TGTGCCAGCAACCTGGGGCAGATGAACACTGAAGCTTTCTTT.

This clone was recorded at least ten times. The J gene is TRBJ1-4, the V gene TRBV6-1; a possible D gene is TRBD1 (6 bases). Trimming cost V 2 bases and J 5 bases, with 12 bases left between them. CDR3 length equals 15 residues. Looked up from germline, CDR1 is MNHNS and CDR2 is SASEGT. CDR3 protein: CASSELQGGNEKLFF. In nucleotides, the CDR3 is TGTGCCAGCAGTGAATTACAGGGCGGGAATGAAAAACTGTTTTTT.

Points on this clone: This sequence may be a read error, since a much larger clone differs from it by one base. In the same sample, other DNA sequences code for this CDR3. The genes are TRBV24-1 and TRBJ2-5; D possibly corresponds to TRBD2 (7 bases). The ends were cut back, 5 bases at V and 2 bases at J, with 17 bases in the middle. The CDR3 consists of 16 residues. From germline, CDR1 is KGHDR and CDR2 SFDVKD. DNA for the CDR3: TGTGCCACCAGTGGGGGGGGGGGCGCTGGTCAAGAGACCCAGTACTTC. It codes for CATSGGGGAGQETQYF.

This clone showed up many times. This chain uses TRBV29-1 with TRBJ2-5; 10 bases agree with TRBD1. Germline V lookup: CDR1 SQVTM, CDR2 ANQGSEA. V gave up 6 bases and J gave up 0 bases; unmatched junction bases: 4. The CDR3 length is 14 residues. The CDR3 loop reads CSVRTGGYQETQYF. The CDR3 bases are TGCAGCGTCCGGACAGGGGGTTACCAAGAGACCCAGTACTTC.

This clone was picked up many times. The V gene is TRBV20-1, the J gene TRBJ2-5; D is undetermined. The CDR3 loop spans 13 amino acids. The V and J ends lost 5 bases and 4 bases respectively, with 14 bases between them. Germline V lookup: CDR1 DFQATT, CDR2 SNEGSKA (reference sequence). The CDR3 nucleotides are TGCAGTGCTCCAAGATGGGTAAGAGAGACCCAGTACTTC. It encodes CSAPRWVRETQYF.